This TCR beta chain is from a study of T cell clonality in common variable immunodeficiency. The repertoire was sequenced with immunoSEQ multiplex PCR; TCRdb's copy has only in-frame clones and lacks some. Listed for the sample are tens of thousands of clones, none seen a single time. The study's findings and limits: CVID subjects had higher TCRbeta clonality than healthy controls, most marked in about a third.

The CDR3 runs 14 residues. Per germline, CDR1 GTSNPN and CDR2 SVGIG (reference sequence). The V gene end was trimmed by 1 base and the J gene end by 6 bases; junction bases not matched to a gene: 8. In its sample, this clone was seen many times. Its antigen is unidentified. The read ends 3 residues before the CDR3 terminus; that terminus is restored from the germline J gene. The rearrangement joins TRBV30 to TRBJ2-5; 7 nucleotides align to TRBD2. Sequenced input: peripheral blood mononuclear cells. This sequence originates from a person between 18 and 75 years old in good health. The CDR3 sequence: CAWSGGEGPKTQYF. CDR3 bases read: TGTGCCTGGAGTGGGGGGGAGGGCCCTAAGACC.